Sequencing of this T cell receptor (beta chain) was carried out in a study of OX40 agonist ivuxolimab in advanced cancers. Study summary: Dosing consisted of intravenous ivuxolimab at 0.01 to 10 mg/kg every 2 weeks. Whole-study results and caveats: Mean expanded clone counts were higher in CD8+ than CD4+ T cells. The authors also found low normalized T-cell clonal expansion in some nonresponders. Clones of CD4+ and CD8+ blood T cells grew by week 6 at doses of 0.1 to 3.0 mg/kg.

The repertoire was sequenced with immunoSEQ multiplex PCR; TCRdb's copy has only in-frame clones and lacks some. In the table there are roughly 64,000 clones, approximately 82% of which are singletons. The V end lost 0 bases, the J end lost 3 bases, and 6 bases lay between the germline ends. In germline, CDR1 is SGDLS, CDR2 YYNGEE. This CDR3 region has 13 residues. About this clone: What it binds is unknown.

The source material was CD4+ or CD8+ T cells sorted from blood, sampled in a trial of the OX40 agonist ivuxolimab. The genes are TRBV9 and TRBJ1-1; D ambiguous. The clonotype originates from an adult with an advanced solid tumor such as melanoma, head and neck, liver or kidney cancer. For the CDR3, the DNA is TGTGCCAGCAGCGTAGCCCTTCACACTGAAGCTTTCTTT. Translating it yields CASSVALHTEAFF.